This is a list of T cell receptor beta chains from one sample in a study of response to subunit inactivated influenza vaccine. Using its own MiXCR run on the RT-PCR reads, TCRdb lists one record per CDR3 protein. Seen here are 450,000 to 500,000 distinct CDR3 sequences, approximately 9.9% observed once, and the top ten hold around 12%. Sequencing used PBMCs from blood, obtained 45 days after vaccination. These receptors were obtained from a man in his forties or fifties who received an inactivated influenza vaccine. Both conserved end residues are part of each CDR3. A D gene is named only where the DNA matches it firmly. Rows may omit the clone size; those that give it use once, few, many or a size class.

clone size: NA; D gene: NA; V gene: TRBV12-3/TRBV12-4; J gene: TRBJ1-3; CDR3 protein: CASSNINRAGNTIYF; CDR3 DNA: TGTGCCAGCAGTAATATAAACAGGGCTGGAAACACCATATATTTT
clone size: few; D gene: TRBD1; V gene: TRBV5-1; J gene: TRBJ2-1; CDR3 protein: CASSVFSDRGDNEQFF; CDR3 DNA: TGCGCCAGCAGCGTGTTTAGTGACAGGGGCGACAATGAGCAGTTCTTC
clone size: many; D gene: NA; V gene: TRBV20-1; J gene: TRBJ2-5; CDR3 protein: CSARFPGARETQYF; CDR3 DNA: TGCAGTGCTAGATTTCCGGGGGCCAGGGAGACCCAGTACTTC
clone size: once; D gene: NA; V gene: TRBV28; J gene: TRBJ2-2; CDR3 protein: CASLFKPEWKLFF; CDR3 DNA: TGTGCCAGCCTATTCAAGCCCGAGTGGAAGCTGTTTTTT
clone size: NA; D gene: TRBD1; V gene: TRBV4-1; J gene: TRBJ2-5; CDR3 protein: CASSQGVYNRGLETQYF; CDR3 DNA: TGCGCCAGCAGCCAAGGGGTTTACAACAGGGGTTTAGAGACCCAGTACTTC
clone size: many; D gene: NA; V gene: TRBV7-9; J gene: TRBJ2-3; CDR3 protein: CASNLSPSTDTQYF; CDR3 DNA: TGTGCCAGCAACCTCAGCCCTAGCACAGATACGCAGTATTTT
clone size: NA; D gene: TRBD2; V gene: TRBV5-5; J gene: TRBJ2-2; CDR3 protein: CASRGLAGRTGELFF; CDR3 DNA: TGTGCCAGCAGGGGACTAGCGGGCCGCACCGGGGAGCTGTTTTTT
clone size: many; D gene: NA; V gene: TRBV28; J gene: TRBJ2-5; CDR3 protein: CASSVLPDSGKTQYF; CDR3 DNA: TGTGCCAGCAGTGTCCTCCCGGACAGCGGAAAGACCCAGTACTTC
clone size: few; D gene: NA; V gene: TRBV4-2; J gene: TRBJ2-1; CDR3 protein: CASSQDSGRGEQFF; CDR3 DNA: TGTGCCAGCAGCCAAGATTCAGGGCGGGGCGAGCAGTTCTTC
clone size: many; D gene: TRBD2; V gene: TRBV5-1; J gene: TRBJ2-5; CDR3 protein: CASSSPSGGRRETQYF; CDR3 DNA: TGCGCCAGCAGCTCCCCTTCGGGGGGGCGCAGGGAGACCCAGTACTTC
clone size: NA; D gene: NA; V gene: TRBV4-3; J gene: TRBJ2-1; CDR3 protein: CASSQDHSYSTEQFF; CDR3 DNA: TGCGCCAGCAGCCAAGATCACAGTTACTCCACTGAGCAGTTCTTC
clone size: NA; D gene: TRBD1; V gene: TRBV10-3; J gene: TRBJ2-4; CDR3 protein: CAISEGTVSTLAKNIQYF; CDR3 DNA: TGTGCCATCAGTGAGGGGACAGTATCAACTTTAGCCAAAAACATTCAGTACTTC
clone size: many; D gene: NA; V gene: TRBV12-3/TRBV12-4; J gene: TRBJ2-1; CDR3 protein: CASSPQGSEQFF; CDR3 DNA: TGTGCCAGCAGTCCGCAGGGATCTGAGCAGTTCTTC
clone size: NA; D gene: TRBD2; V gene: TRBV7-9; J gene: TRBJ2-1; CDR3 protein: CASSSGGGPSSYNEQFF; CDR3 DNA: TGTGCCAGCAGCTCCGGGGGAGGGCCTTCCTCCTACAATGAGCAGTTCTTC
clone size: many; D gene: TRBD2; V gene: TRBV4-3; J gene: TRBJ2-1; CDR3 protein: CASSQDSGSYNEQFF; CDR3 DNA: TGCGCCAGCAGCCAAGATAGCGGGTCCTACAATGAGCAGTTCTTC
clone size: few; D gene: NA; V gene: TRBV20-1; J gene: TRBJ1-3; CDR3 protein: CSAHSTGKWNTIYF; CDR3 DNA: TGCAGTGCTCACTCCACAGGGAAGTGGAACACCATATATTTT
clone size: NA; D gene: TRBD2; V gene: TRBV6-1; J gene: TRBJ2-2; CDR3 protein: CASRKTSGGLVGTGELFF; CDR3 DNA: TGTGCCAGCAGGAAGACTAGCGGGGGGCTAGTTGGCACCGGGGAGCTGTTTTTT
clone size: NA; D gene: NA; V gene: TRBV7-8; J gene: TRBJ2-3; CDR3 protein: CASSSGVGGTDTQYF; CDR3 DNA: TGTGCCAGCAGCTCAGGGGTCGGGGGCACAGATACGCAGTATTTT
clone size: NA; D gene: TRBD1; V gene: TRBV7-3; J gene: TRBJ2-2; CDR3 protein: CASSSFPGQPTGELFF; CDR3 DNA: TGTGCCAGCAGCTCTTTTCCGGGACAGCCCACCGGGGAGCTGTTTTTT
clone size: NA; D gene: NA; V gene: TRBV19; J gene: TRBJ2-3; CDR3 protein: CASSIGVDTQYF; CDR3 DNA: TGTGCCAGTAGTATAGGAGTGGATACGCAGTATTTT
clone size: few; D gene: NA; V gene: TRBV20-1; J gene: TRBJ2-1; CDR3 protein: CSADIGAVYNEQFF; CDR3 DNA: TGCAGTGCCGACATAGGGGCTGTCTACAATGAGCAGTTCTTC
clone size: few; D gene: TRBD1; V gene: TRBV28; J gene: TRBJ1-2; CDR3 protein: CASSFGQGVYYGYTF; CDR3 DNA: TGTGCCAGCAGTTTTGGACAGGGGGTATACTATGGCTACACCTTC
clone size: NA; D gene: NA; V gene: TRBV6-2/TRBV6-3; J gene: TRBJ2-1; CDR3 protein: CASSRDLEQFF; CDR3 DNA: TGTGCCAGCAGCAGGGACCTTGAGCAGTTCTTC
clone size: few; D gene: TRBD1; V gene: TRBV12-3/TRBV12-4; J gene: TRBJ2-7; CDR3 protein: CASRGPFPGTGAEQYF; CDR3 DNA: TGTGCCAGCCGTGGGCCCTTTCCCGGGACAGGGGCCGAGCAGTACTTC
clone size: many; D gene: NA; V gene: TRBV9; J gene: TRBJ2-5; CDR3 protein: CASSVSTGWEETQYF; CDR3 DNA: TGTGCCAGCAGCGTTTCTACCGGGTGGGAGGAGACCCAGTACTTC
clone size: NA; D gene: TRBD2; V gene: TRBV12-3/TRBV12-4; J gene: TRBJ2-7; CDR3 protein: CASSLGGLAGGNYEQYF; CDR3 DNA: TGTGCCAGCAGTTTGGGAGGTCTAGCGGGAGGGAACTACGAGCAGTACTTC
clone size: NA; D gene: NA; V gene: TRBV6-5; J gene: TRBJ2-1; CDR3 protein: CASSYDRGGMYEQFF; CDR3 DNA: TGTGCCAGCAGTTACGACAGGGGAGGGATGTATGAGCAGTTCTTC
clone size: many; D gene: TRBD1; V gene: TRBV5-1; J gene: TRBJ1-2; CDR3 protein: CASSLGQGNGYTF; CDR3 DNA: TGCGCCAGCAGCTTGGGACAGGGGAATGGCTACACCTTC
clone size: few; D gene: NA; V gene: TRBV6-1; J gene: TRBJ1-5; CDR3 protein: CASRPLIQGGNQPQHF; CDR3 DNA: TGTGCCAGCAGGCCTCTCATACAGGGCGGCAATCAGCCCCAGCATTTT
clone size: many; D gene: NA; V gene: TRBV10-2; J gene: TRBJ2-7; CDR3 protein: CASSVDSSYEQYF; CDR3 DNA: TGCGCCAGCAGTGTCGACAGCTCCTACGAGCAGTACTTC
clone size: NA; D gene: NA; V gene: TRBV5-1; J gene: TRBJ2-5; CDR3 protein: CASSLGDSKVTQYF; CDR3 DNA: TGCGCCAGCAGCTTGGGGGATTCCAAAGTGACCCAGTACTTC
clone size: many; D gene: TRBD2; V gene: TRBV27; J gene: TRBJ2-7; CDR3 protein: CASSPGTSGYEQYF; CDR3 DNA: TGTGCCAGCAGCCCAGGGACTAGCGGTTACGAGCAGTACTTC
clone size: few; D gene: TRBD1; V gene: TRBV29-1; J gene: TRBJ2-7; CDR3 protein: CSAGTGGYEQYF; CDR3 DNA: TGCAGCGCGGGAACAGGGGGCTACGAGCAGTACTTC
clone size: many; D gene: NA; V gene: TRBV12-3/TRBV12-4; J gene: TRBJ1-3; CDR3 protein: CASSFLGAGNTIYF; CDR3 DNA: TGTGCCAGCAGTTTCTTGGGGGCAGGAAACACCATATATTTT
clone size: few; D gene: TRBD1; V gene: TRBV19; J gene: TRBJ1-2; CDR3 protein: CASRRDSKRTFAGYGYTF; CDR3 DNA: TGTGCCAGTAGGCGGGACAGCAAACGAACTTTTGCGGGATATGGCTACACCTTC
clone size: many; D gene: TRBD1; V gene: TRBV6-4; J gene: TRBJ2-1; CDR3 protein: CASSDTGGKNEQFF; CDR3 DNA: TGTGCCAGCAGTGACACAGGGGGCAAGAATGAGCAGTTCTTC
clone size: few; D gene: NA; V gene: TRBV6-5; J gene: TRBJ2-5; CDR3 protein: CASSSQGTLETQYF; CDR3 DNA: TGTGCCAGCAGTTCGCAGGGGACCTTGGAGACCCAGTACTTC
clone size: few; D gene: NA; V gene: TRBV9; J gene: TRBJ2-1; CDR3 protein: CASSVVTSERNEQFF; CDR3 DNA: TGTGCCAGCAGCGTAGTGACTAGTGAGAGGAATGAGCAGTTCTTC
clone size: many; D gene: TRBD1; V gene: TRBV5-1; J gene: TRBJ1-2; CDR3 protein: CASSPGQGVNYGYTF; CDR3 DNA: TGCGCCAGCAGCCCTGGACAGGGGGTGAACTATGGCTACACCTTC
clone size: few; D gene: NA; V gene: TRBV12-3/TRBV12-4; J gene: TRBJ2-7; CDR3 protein: CASSLAAQMHEQYF; CDR3 DNA: TGTGCCAGCAGTTTAGCTGCTCAGATGCACGAGCAGTACTTC
clone size: few; D gene: NA; V gene: TRBV7-2; J gene: TRBJ2-1; CDR3 protein: CASSLMGDEQFF; CDR3 DNA: TGTGCCAGCAGCCTGATGGGGGATGAGCAGTTCTTC
clone size: many; D gene: NA; V gene: TRBV4-3; J gene: TRBJ2-1; CDR3 protein: CASSLVPGAEQFF; CDR3 DNA: TGCGCCAGCAGCCTCGTGCCGGGGGCTGAGCAGTTCTTC
clone size: few; D gene: NA; V gene: TRBV20-1; J gene: TRBJ2-7; CDR3 protein: CSATTRGYEQYF; CDR3 DNA: TGCAGTGCTACGACCCGGGGATACGAGCAGTACTTC
clone size: NA; D gene: NA; V gene: TRBV20-1; J gene: TRBJ2-5; CDR3 protein: CSARVRPSPGGTIEQETQYF; CDR3 DNA: TGCAGTGCTAGAGTCCGCCCAAGCCCAGGGGGGACGATCGAGCAAGAGACCCAGTACTTC
clone size: many; D gene: NA; V gene: TRBV4-3; J gene: TRBJ2-7; CDR3 protein: CASSQVLGVYEQYF; CDR3 DNA: TGCGCCAGCAGCCAGGTACTAGGTGTCTACGAGCAGTACTTC
clone size: many; D gene: TRBD1; V gene: TRBV6-1; J gene: TRBJ2-5; CDR3 protein: CASVNRGQETQYF; CDR3 DNA: TGTGCCAGCGTAAACAGGGGGCAAGAGACCCAGTACTTC
clone size: many; D gene: NA; V gene: TRBV20-1; J gene: TRBJ2-5; CDR3 protein: CSARSPTATQETQYF; CDR3 DNA: TGCAGTGCTAGATCCCCCACCGCCACCCAAGAGACCCAGTACTTC
clone size: NA; D gene: TRBD2; V gene: TRBV27; J gene: TRBJ2-7; CDR3 protein: CASSLFYRAGDLYEQYF; CDR3 DNA: TGTGCCAGCAGTTTATTCTATCGGGCGGGAGACCTCTACGAGCAGTACTTC
clone size: few; D gene: NA; V gene: TRBV7-9; J gene: TRBJ2-4; CDR3 protein: CASSLATGSAQNIQYF; CDR3 DNA: TGTGCCAGCAGCTTAGCGACAGGTTCAGCACAAAACATTCAGTACTTC
clone size: few; D gene: TRBD2; V gene: TRBV10-3; J gene: TRBJ2-3; CDR3 protein: CASERLAGADTQYF; CDR3 DNA: TGTGCCAGCGAACGACTAGCGGGGGCAGATACGCAGTATTTT
clone size: NA; D gene: TRBD1; V gene: TRBV3-1; J gene: TRBJ1-1; CDR3 protein: CASSRRTGGCATEAFF; CDR3 DNA: TGTGCCAGCAGCCGTAGGACAGGGGGTTGCGCCACTGAAGCTTTCTTT
clone size: NA; D gene: NA; V gene: TRBV12-3/TRBV12-4; J gene: TRBJ2-3; CDR3 protein: CASRSTLSSTDTQYF; CDR3 DNA: TGTGCCAGCAGATCGACTCTCTCTAGCACAGATACGCAGTATTTT
clone size: few; D gene: TRBD1; V gene: TRBV12-3/TRBV12-4; J gene: TRBJ1-2; CDR3 protein: CASSSSLQGAFGYTF; CDR3 DNA: TGTGCCAGCAGTTCGTCCCTGCAGGGGGCCTTTGGCTACACCTTC
clone size: NA; D gene: TRBD2; V gene: TRBV7-8; J gene: TRBJ2-1; CDR3 protein: CASSPSAGGPHEQFF; CDR3 DNA: TGTGCCAGCAGCCCGAGTGCGGGGGGGCCCCATGAGCAGTTCTTC
clone size: few; D gene: NA; V gene: TRBV29-1; J gene: TRBJ2-1; CDR3 protein: CSVVAQGEAYNEQFF; CDR3 DNA: TGCAGCGTTGTCGCTCAAGGGGAGGCCTACAATGAGCAGTTCTTC
clone size: few; D gene: TRBD2; V gene: TRBV6-1; J gene: TRBJ2-3; CDR3 protein: CASGRTSGVTDTQYF; CDR3 DNA: TGTGCCAGCGGACGTACGAGCGGGGTTACAGATACGCAGTATTTT
clone size: NA; D gene: TRBD2; V gene: TRBV4-2; J gene: TRBJ2-6; CDR3 protein: CASSEILAGGTGGANVLTF; CDR3 DNA: TGTGCCAGCAGCGAAATACTAGCGGGGGGAACGGGAGGGGCCAACGTCCTGACTTTC
clone size: few; D gene: NA; V gene: TRBV10-3; J gene: TRBJ2-6; CDR3 protein: CAISGTSGAPTLGAGANVLTF; CDR3 DNA: TGTGCCATCAGTGGGACCTCAGGGGCGCCAACACTAGGGGCTGGGGCCAACGTCCTGACTTTC
clone size: many; D gene: TRBD1; V gene: TRBV20-1; J gene: TRBJ1-5; CDR3 protein: CSAPEKDQGVWDQPQHF; CDR3 DNA: TGCAGTGCTCCCGAAAAAGATCAGGGGGTTTGGGATCAGCCCCAGCATTTT